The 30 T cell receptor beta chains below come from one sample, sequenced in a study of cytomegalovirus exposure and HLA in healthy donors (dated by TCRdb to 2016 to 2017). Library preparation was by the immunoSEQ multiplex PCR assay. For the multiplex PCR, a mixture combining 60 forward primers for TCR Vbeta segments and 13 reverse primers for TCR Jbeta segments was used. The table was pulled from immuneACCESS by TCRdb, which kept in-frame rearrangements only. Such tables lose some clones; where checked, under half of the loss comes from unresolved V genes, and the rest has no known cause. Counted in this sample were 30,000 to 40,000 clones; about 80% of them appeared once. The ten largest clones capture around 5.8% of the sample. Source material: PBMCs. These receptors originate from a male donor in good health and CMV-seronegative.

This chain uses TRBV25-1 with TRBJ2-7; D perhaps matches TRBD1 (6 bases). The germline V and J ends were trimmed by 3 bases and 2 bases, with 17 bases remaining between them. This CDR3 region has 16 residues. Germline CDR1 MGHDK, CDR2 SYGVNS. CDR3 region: CASSDKTGTSAYEQYF. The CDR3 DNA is TGTGCCAGCAGTGACAAGACAGGAACATCTGCCTACGAGCAGTACTTC.

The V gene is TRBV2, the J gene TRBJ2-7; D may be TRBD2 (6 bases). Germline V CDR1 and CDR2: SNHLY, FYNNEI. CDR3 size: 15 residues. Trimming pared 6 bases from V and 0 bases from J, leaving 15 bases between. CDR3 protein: CASSRAPGDSYEQYF. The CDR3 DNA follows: TGTGCCAGCAGCCGGGCCCCGGGAGACTCCTACGAGCAGTACTTC.

The CDR3, as DNA: TGTGCCAGCAGCTTAGTTTTGAGCACTGAAGCTTTCTTT. Translated, it gives CASSLVLSTEAFF. The chain carries TRBV7-2 and TRBJ1-1; no clear D gene. The germline V and J ends were trimmed by 1 base and 4 bases, with 7 bases remaining between them. CDR3 length equals 13 residues. CDR1 SGHTA and CDR2 FQGNSA come from the germline V gene.

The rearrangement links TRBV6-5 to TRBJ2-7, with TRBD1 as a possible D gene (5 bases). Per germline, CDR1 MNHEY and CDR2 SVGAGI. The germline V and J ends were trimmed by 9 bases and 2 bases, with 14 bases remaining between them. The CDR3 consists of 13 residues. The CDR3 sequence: CASAWGFAYEQYF. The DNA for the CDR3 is TGTGCCAGTGCCTGGGGCTTCGCCTACGAGCAGTACTTC.

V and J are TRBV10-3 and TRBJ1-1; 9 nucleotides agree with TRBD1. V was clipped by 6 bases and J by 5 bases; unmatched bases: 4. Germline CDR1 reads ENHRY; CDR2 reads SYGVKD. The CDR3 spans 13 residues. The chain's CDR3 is CAIRGTGTTEAFF. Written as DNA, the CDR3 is TGTGCCATCAGGGGGACAGGGACAACTGAAGCTTTCTTT.

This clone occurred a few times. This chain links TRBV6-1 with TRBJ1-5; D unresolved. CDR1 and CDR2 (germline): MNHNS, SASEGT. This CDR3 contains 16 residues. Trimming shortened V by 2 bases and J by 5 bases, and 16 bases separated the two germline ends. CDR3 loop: CASSESWTGTDQPQHF. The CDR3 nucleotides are TGTGCCAGCAGTGAATCCTGGACGGGAACGGATCAGCCCCAGCATTTT.

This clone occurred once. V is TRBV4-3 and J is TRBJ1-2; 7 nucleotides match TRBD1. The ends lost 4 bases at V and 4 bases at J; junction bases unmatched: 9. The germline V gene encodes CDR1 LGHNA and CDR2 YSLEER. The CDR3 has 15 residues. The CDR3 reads CASSPDRSFFYGYTF. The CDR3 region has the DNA TGCGCCAGCAGCCCGGACAGGTCTTTTTTCTATGGCTACACCTTC.

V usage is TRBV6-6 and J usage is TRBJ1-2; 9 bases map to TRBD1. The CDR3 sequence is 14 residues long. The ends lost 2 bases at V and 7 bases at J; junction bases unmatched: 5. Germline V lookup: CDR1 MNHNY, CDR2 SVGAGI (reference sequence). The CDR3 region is CASSYPDRGGGYTF. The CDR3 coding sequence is TGTGCCAGCAGTTACCCGGACAGGGGAGGTGGCTACACCTTC.

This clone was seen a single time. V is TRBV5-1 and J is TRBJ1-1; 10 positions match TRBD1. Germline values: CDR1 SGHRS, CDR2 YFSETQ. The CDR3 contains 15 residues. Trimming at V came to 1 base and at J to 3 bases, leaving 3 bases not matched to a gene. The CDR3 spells CASSLRGTGDTEAFF. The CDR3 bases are TGCGCCAGCAGCTTGAGGGGGACAGGGGACACTGAAGCTTTCTTT.

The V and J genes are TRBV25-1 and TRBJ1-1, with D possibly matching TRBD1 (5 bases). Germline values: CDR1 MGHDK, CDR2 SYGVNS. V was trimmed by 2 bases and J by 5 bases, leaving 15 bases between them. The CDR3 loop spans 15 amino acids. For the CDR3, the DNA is TGTGCCAGCAGTGAAGCCGGGACTCTGGGGACTGAAGCTTTCTTT. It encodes CASSEAGTLGTEAFF. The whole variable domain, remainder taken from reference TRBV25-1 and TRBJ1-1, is EADIYQTPRYLVIGTGKKITLECSQTMGHDKMYWYQQDPGMELHLIHYSYGVNSTEKGDLSSESTVSRIRTEHFPLTLESARPSHTSQYLCASSEAGTLGTEAFFGQGTRLTVV.

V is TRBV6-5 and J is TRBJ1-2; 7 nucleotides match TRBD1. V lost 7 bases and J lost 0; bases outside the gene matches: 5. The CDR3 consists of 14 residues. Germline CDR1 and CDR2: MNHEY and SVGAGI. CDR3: CASTRQGANYGYTF. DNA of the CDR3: TGTGCCAGCACCCGACAGGGAGCTAACTATGGCTACACCTTC.

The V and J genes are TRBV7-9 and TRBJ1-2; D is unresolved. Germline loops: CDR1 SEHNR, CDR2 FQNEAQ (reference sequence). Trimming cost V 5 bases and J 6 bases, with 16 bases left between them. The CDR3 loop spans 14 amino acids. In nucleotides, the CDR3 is TGTGCCAGCAGCCCGAGAGAGGGATGGCATGGCTACACCTTC. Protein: CASSPREGWHGYTF.

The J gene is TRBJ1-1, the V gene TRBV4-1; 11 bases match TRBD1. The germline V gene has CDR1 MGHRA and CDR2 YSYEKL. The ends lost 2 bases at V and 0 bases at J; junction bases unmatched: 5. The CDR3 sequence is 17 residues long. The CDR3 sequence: CASSQKGQGGVNTEAFF. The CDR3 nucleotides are TGCGCCAGCAGCCAAAAGGGACAGGGGGGTGTGAACACTGAAGCTTTCTTT.

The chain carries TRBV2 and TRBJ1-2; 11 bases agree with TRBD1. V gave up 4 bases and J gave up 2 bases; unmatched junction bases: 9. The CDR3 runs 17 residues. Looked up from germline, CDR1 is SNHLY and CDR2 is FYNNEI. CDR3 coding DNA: TGTGCCAGCAGTGCTCGGACAGGGGGCGTAAGGAACTATGGCTACACCTTC. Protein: CASSARTGGVRNYGYTF.

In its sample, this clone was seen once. CDR3 nucleotide sequence: TGCGCCAGCAGCTTGGCGGGCGGGTCAGAGACCCAGTACTTC. Amino acids: CASSLAGGSETQYF. This sequence joins TRBV5-1 and TRBJ2-5, with D perhaps TRBD2 (5 bases). V lost 0 bases, J lost 4 bases, and 10 bases lay in between. The CDR3 sequence is 14 residues long. Germline V CDR1 and CDR2: SGHRS, YFSETQ. Variable domain in full (rest from reference TRBV5-1 and TRBJ2-5): KAGVTQTPRYLIKTRGQQVTLSCSPISGHRSVSWYQQTPGQGLQFLFEYFSETQRNKGNFPGRFSGRQFSNSRSEMNVSTLELGDSALYLCASSLAGGSETQYFGPGTRLLVL.

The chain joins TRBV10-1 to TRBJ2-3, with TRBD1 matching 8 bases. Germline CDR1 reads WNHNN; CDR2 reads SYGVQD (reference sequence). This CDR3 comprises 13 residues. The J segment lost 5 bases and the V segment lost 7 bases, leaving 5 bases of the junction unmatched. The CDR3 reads CASNRGVRDTQYF. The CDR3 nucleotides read TGCGCCAGCAACAGGGGGGTGAGAGATACGCAGTATTTT.

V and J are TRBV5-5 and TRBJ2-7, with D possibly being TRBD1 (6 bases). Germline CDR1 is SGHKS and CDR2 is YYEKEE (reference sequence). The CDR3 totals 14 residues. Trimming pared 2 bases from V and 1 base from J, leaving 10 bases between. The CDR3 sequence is CASSFRTASYEQYF. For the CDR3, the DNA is TGTGCCAGCAGCTTTAGGACAGCTTCCTACGAGCAGTACTTC.

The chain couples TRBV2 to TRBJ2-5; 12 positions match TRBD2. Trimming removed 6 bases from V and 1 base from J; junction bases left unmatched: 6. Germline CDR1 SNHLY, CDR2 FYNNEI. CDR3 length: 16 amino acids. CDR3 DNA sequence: TGTGCCAGCAGACCCGGACTAGCGGGGTTCCAAGAGACCCAGTACTTC. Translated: CASRPGLAGFQETQYF.

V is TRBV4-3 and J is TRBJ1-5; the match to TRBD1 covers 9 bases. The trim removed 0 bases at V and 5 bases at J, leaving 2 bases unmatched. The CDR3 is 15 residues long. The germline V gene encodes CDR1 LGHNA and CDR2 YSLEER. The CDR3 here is CASSQDGTGYQPQHF. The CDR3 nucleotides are TGCGCCAGCAGCCAAGATGGGACAGGGTATCAGCCCCAGCATTTT.

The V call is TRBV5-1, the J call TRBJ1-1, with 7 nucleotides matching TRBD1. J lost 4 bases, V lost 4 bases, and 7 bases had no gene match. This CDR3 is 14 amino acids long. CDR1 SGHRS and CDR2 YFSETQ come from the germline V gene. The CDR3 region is CASSRVRGSTEAFF. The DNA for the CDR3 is TGCGCCAGCAGCAGAGTCAGGGGGTCCACTGAAGCTTTCTTT.

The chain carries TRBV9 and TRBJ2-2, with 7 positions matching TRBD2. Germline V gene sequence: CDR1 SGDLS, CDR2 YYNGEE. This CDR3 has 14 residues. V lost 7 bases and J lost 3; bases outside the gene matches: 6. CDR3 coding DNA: TGTGCCAGCGGAAGCGGGGCGGACACCGGGGAGCTGTTTTTT. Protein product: CASGSGADTGELFF.

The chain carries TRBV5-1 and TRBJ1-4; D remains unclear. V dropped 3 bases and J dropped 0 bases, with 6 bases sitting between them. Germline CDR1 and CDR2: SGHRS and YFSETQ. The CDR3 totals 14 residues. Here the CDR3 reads CASSSGATNEKLFF. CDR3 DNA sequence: TGCGCCAGCAGCTCCGGAGCAACTAATGAAAAACTGTTTTTT. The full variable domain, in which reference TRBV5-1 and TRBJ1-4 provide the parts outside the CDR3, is KAGVTQTPRYLIKTRGQQVTLSCSPISGHRSVSWYQQTPGQGLQFLFEYFSETQRNKGNFPGRFSGRQFSNSRSEMNVSTLELGDSALYLCASSSGATNEKLFFGSGTQLSVL.

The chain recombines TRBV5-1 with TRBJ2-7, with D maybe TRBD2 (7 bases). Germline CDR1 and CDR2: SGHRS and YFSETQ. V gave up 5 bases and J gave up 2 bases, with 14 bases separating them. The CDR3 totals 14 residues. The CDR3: CASRDSGGAYEQYF. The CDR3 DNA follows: TGCGCCAGCAGGGATTCGGGGGGCGCCTACGAGCAGTACTTC.

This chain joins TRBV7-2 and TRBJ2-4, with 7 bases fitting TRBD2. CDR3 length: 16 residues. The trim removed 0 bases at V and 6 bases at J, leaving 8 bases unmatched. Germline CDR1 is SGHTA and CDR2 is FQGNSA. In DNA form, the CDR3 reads TGTGCCAGCAGCTTAGCCAGCGGGGAGGGCGGAAACATTCAGTACTTC. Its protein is CASSLASGEGGNIQYF.

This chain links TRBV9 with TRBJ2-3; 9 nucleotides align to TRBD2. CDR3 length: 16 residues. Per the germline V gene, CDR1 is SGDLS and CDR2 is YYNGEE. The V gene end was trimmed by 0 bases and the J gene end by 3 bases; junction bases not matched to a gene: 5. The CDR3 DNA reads TGTGCCAGCAGCGTAGGTAATAGCGGGAGAACAGATACGCAGTATTTT. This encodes CASSVGNSGRTDTQYF.

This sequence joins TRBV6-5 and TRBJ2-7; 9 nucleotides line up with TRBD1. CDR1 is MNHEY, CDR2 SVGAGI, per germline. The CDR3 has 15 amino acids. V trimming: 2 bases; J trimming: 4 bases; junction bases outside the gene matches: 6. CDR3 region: CASSYQQGAFYEQYF. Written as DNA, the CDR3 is TGTGCCAGCAGTTACCAACAGGGGGCGTTTTACGAGCAGTACTTC.

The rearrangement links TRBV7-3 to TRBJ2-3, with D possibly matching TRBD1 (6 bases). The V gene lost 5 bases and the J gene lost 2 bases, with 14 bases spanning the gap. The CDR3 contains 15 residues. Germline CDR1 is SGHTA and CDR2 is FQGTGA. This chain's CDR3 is CASSAPEGDTDTQYF. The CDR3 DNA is TGTGCCAGCAGCGCCCCAGAGGGGGACACAGATACGCAGTATTTT.

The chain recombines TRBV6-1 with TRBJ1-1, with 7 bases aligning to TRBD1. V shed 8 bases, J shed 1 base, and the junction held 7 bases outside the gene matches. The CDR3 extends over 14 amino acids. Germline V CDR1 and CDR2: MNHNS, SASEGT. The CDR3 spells CASCRDRPNTEAFF. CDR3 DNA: TGTGCCAGCTGTCGGGACAGACCGAACACTGAAGCTTTCTTT.

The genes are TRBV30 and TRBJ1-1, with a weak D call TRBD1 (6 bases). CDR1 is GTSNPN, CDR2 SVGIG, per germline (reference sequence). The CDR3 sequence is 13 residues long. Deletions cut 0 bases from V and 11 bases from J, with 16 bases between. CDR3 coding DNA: TGTGCCTGGAGTGTGGCGACAGGCCTCCTTGCTTTCTTT. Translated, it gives CAWSVATGLLAFF.

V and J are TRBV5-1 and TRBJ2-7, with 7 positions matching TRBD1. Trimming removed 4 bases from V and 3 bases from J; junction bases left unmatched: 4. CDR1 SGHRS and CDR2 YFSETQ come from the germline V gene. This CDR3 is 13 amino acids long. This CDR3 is CASSHDRDYEQYF. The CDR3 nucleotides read TGCGCCAGCAGCCATGACAGGGACTACGAGCAGTACTTC.